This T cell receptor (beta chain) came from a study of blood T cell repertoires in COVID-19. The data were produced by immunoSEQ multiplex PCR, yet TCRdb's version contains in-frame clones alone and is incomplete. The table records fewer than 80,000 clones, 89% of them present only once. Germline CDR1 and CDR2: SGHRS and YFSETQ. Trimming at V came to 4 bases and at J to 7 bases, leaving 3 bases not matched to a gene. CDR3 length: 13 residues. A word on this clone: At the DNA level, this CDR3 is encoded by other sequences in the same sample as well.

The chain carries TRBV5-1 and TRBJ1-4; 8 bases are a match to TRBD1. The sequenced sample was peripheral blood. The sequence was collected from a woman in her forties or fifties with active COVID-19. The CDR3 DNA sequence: TGCGCCAGCAGCCTCGACAGGGGTGAAAAACTGTTTTTT. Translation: CASSLDRGEKLFF.